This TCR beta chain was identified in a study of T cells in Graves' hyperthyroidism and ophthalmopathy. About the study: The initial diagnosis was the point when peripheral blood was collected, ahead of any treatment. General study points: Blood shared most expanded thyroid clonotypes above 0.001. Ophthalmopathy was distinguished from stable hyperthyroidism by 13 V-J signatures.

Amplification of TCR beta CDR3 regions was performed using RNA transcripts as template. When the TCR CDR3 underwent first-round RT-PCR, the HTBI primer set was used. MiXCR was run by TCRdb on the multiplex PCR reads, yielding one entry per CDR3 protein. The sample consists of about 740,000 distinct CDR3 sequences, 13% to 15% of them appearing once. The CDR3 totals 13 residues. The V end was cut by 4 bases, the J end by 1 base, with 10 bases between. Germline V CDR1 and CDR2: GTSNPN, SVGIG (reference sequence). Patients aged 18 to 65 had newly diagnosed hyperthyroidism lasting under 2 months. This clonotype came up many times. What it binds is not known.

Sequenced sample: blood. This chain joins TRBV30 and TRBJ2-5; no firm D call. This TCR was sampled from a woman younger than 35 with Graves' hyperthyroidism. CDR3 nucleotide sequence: TGTGCCTGGAAAGGCAGGACCCAAGAGACCCAGTACTTC. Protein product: CAWKGRTQETQYF.